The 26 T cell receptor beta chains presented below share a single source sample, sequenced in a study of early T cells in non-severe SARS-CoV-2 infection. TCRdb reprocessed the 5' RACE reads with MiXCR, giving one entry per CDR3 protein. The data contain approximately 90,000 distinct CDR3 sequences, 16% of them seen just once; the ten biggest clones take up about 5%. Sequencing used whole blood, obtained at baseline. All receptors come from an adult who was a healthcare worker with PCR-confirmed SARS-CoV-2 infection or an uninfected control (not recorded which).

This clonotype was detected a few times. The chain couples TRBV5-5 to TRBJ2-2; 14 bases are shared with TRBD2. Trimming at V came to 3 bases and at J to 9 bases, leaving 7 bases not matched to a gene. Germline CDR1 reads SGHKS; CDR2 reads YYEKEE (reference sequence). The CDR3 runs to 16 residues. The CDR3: CASSSWGLAGVRELFF. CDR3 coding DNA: TGTGCCAGCAGCTCGTGGGGACTAGCGGGAGTCAGGGAGCTGTTTTTT. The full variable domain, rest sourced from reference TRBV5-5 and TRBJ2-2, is DAGVTQSPTHLIKTRGQQVTLRCSPISGHKSVSWYQQVLGQGPQFIFQYYEKEERGRGNFPDRFSARQFPNYSSELNVNALLLGDSALYLCASSSWGLAGVRELFFGEGSRLTVL.

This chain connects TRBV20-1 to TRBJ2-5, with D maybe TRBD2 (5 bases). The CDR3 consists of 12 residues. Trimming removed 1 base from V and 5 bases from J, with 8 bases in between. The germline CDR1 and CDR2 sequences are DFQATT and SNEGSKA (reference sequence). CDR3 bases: TGCAGTGCTAGAGTTCGCGGGGAGACCCAGTACTTC. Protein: CSARVRGETQYF.

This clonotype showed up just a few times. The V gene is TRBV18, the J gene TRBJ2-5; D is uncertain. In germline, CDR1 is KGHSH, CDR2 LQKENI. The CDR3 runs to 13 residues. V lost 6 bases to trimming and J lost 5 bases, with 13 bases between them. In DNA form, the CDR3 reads TGTGCCAGCTCTGGTCAGTCGGGCGAGACCCAGTACTTC. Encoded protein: CASSGQSGETQYF.

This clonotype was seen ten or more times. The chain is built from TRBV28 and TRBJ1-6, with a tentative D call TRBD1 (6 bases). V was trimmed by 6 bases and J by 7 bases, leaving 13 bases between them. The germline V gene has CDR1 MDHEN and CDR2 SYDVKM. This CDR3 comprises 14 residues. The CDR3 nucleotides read TGTGCCAGCAGCCTCACAGGGAACAATTCACCCCTCCACTTT. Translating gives CASSLTGNNSPLHF.

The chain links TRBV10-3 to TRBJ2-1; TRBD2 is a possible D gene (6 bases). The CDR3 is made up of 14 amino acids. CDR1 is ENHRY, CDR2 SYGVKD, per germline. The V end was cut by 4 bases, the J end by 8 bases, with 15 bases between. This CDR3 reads CAISGGDLDHEQFF. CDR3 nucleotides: TGTGCCATCAGTGGGGGGGACTTAGACCATGAGCAGTTCTTC.

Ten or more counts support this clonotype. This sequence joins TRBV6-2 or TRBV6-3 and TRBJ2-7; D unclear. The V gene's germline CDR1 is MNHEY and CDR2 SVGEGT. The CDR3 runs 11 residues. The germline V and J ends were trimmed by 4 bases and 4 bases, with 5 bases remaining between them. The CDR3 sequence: CASSSFYEQYF. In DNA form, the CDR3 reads TGTGCCAGCAGTTCGTTTTACGAGCAGTACTTC.

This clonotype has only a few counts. As DNA, the CDR3 is TGTGCCAGCAGCCCTAGACAGGGAAATACCCCAGAAGCTTTCTTT. This sequence encodes CASSPRQGNTPEAFF. This chain uses TRBV7-9 with TRBJ1-1; 7 positions match TRBD1. The junction had 14 bases not matched to a gene; V was cut back by 5 bases and J by 8 bases. This CDR3 has 15 residues. Germline CDR1 SEHNR, CDR2 FQNEAQ (reference sequence).

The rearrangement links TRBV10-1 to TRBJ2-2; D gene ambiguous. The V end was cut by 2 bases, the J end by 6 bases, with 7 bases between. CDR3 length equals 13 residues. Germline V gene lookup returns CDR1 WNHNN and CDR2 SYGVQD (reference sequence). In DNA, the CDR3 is TGCGCCAGCAGTGAGGCGCAGGCCGGGGAGCTGTTTTTT. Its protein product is CASSEAQAGELFF.

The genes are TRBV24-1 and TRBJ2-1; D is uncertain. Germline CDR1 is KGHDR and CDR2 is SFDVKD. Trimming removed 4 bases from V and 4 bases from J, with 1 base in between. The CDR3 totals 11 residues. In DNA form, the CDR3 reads TGTGCCACCAGTGAATACAATGAGCAGTTCTTC. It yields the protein CATSEYNEQFF.

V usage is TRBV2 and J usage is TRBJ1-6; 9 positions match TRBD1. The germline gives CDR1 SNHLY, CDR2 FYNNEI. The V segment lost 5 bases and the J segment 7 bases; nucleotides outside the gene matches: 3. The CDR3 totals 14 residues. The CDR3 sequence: CASSSGQGNSPLHF. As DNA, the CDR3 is TGTGCCAGCAGTTCGGGACAGGGAAATTCACCCCTCCACTTT.

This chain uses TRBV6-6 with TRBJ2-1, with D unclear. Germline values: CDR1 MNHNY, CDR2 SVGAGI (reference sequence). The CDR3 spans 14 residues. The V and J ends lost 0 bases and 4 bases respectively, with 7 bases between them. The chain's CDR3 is CASSYSKSYNEQFF. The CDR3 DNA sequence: TGTGCCAGCAGTTACTCGAAGTCTTACAATGAGCAGTTCTTC.

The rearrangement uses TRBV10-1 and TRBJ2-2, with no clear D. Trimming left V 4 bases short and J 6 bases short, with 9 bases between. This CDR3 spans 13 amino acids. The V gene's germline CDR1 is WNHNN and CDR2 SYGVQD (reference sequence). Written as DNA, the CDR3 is TGCGCCAGCAGTGGTTGGGCCGCCGGGGAGCTGTTTTTT. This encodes CASSGWAAGELFF.

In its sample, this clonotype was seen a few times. The CDR3 loop reads CASGLASIQYF. The CDR3 bases are TGTGCCAGCGGACTAGCTTCCATTCAGTACTTC. The rearrangement uses TRBV28 and TRBJ2-4, with TRBD2 matching 8 bases. After removal of 8 bases from V and 9 bases from J, the junction contained 3 bases not matched to a gene. CDR1 is MDHEN and CDR2 is SYDVKM in the germline V gene. This CDR3 region has 11 residues. The full variable domain, with the rest looked up from reference TRBV28 and TRBJ2-4, is DVKVTQSSRYLVKRTGEKVFLECVQDMDHENMFWYRQDPGLGLRLIYFSYDVKMKEKGDIPEGYSVSREKKERFSLILESASTNQTSMYLCASGLASIQYFGAGTRLSVL.

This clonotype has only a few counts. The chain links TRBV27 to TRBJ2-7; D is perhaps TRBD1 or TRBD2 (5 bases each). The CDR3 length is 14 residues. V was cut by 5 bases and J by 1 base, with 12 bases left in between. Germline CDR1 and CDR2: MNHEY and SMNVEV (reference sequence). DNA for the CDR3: TGTGCCAGCAGTCGAGGGGCGAATTCCTACGAGCAGTACTTC. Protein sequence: CASSRGANSYEQYF.

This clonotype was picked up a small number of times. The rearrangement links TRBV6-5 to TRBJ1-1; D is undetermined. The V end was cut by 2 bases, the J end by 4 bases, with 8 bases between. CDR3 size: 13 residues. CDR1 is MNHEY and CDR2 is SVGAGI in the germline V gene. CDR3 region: CASSYDEVTEAFF. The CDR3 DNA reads TGTGCCAGCAGTTACGACGAAGTCACTGAAGCTTTCTTT.

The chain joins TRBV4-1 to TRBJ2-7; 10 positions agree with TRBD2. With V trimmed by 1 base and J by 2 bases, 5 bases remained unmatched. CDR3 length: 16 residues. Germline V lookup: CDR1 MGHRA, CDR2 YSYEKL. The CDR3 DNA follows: TGCGCCAGCAGCCAAGTTTCTAGCGGGAGTACCTACGAGCAGTACTTC. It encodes CASSQVSSGSTYEQYF.

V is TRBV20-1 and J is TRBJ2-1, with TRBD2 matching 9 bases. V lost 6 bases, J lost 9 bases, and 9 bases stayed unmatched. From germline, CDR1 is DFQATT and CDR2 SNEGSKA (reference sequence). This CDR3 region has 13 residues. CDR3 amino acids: CSAGVAGVGEQFF. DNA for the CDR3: TGCAGTGCAGGCGTAGCGGGAGTAGGTGAGCAGTTCTTC.

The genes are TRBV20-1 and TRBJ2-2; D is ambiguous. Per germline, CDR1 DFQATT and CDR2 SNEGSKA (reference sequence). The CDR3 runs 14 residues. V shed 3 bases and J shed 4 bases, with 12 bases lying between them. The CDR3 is CSARLPYGTGELFF. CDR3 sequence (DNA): TGCAGTGCTAGGTTACCCTATGGCACCGGGGAGCTGTTTTTT.

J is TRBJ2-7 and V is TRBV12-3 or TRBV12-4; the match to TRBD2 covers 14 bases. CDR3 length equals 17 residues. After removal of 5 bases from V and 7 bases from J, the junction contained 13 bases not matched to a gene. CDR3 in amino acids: CASSNLWTSGRPGEQYF. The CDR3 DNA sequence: TGTGCCAGCAGTAATCTATGGACTAGCGGGAGGCCGGGAGAGCAGTACTTC.

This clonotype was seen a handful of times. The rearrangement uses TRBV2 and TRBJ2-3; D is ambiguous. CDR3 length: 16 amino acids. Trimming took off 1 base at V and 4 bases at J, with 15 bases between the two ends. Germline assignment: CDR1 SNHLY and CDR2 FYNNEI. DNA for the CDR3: TGTGCCAGCAGTGAAGGGCAAATGGGGTCTTCAGATACGCAGTATTTT. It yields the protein CASSEGQMGSSDTQYF.

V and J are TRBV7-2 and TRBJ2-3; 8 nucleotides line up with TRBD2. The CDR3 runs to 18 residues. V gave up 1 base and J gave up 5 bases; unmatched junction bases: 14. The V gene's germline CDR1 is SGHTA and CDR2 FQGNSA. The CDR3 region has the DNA TGTGCCAGCAGCTTAGAAGGCGGGAGGCCCCTCCCGGGAGATACGCAGTATTTT. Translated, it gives CASSLEGGRPLPGDTQYF.

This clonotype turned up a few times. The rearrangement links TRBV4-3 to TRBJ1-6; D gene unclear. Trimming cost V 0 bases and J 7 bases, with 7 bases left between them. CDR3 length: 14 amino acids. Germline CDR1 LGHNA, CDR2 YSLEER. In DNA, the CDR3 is TGCGCCAGCAGCCAAGATCGCCTCAATTCACCCCTCCACTTT. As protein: CASSQDRLNSPLHF.

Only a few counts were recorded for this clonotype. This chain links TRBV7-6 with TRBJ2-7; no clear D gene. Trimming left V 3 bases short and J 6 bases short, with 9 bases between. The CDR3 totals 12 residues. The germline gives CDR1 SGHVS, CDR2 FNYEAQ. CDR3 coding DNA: TGTGCCAGCAGCTTTGTGGTAGGCGAGCAGTACTTC. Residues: CASSFVVGEQYF.

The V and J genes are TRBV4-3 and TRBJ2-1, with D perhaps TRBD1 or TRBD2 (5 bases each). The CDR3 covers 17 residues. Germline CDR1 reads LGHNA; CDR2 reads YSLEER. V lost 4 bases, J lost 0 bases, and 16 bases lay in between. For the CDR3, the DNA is TGCGCCAGCAGCCGAACGTCGGCAGGGAGCTCCTACAATGAGCAGTTCTTC. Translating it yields CASSRTSAGSSYNEQFF.

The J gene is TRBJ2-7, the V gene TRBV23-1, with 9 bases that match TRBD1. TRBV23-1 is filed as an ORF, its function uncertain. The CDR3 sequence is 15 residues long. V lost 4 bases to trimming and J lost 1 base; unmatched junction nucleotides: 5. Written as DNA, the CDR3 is TGCGCCAGCAGTCTCCCGGGGACAGGGTCCTACGAGCAGTACTTC. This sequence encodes CASSLPGTGSYEQYF.

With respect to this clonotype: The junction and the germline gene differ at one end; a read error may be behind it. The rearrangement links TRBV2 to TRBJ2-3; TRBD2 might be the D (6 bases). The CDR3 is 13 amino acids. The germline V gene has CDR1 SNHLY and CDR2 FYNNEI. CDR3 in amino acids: CASSEAGLPGGEF. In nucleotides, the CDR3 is TGTGCCAGCAGTGAAGCGGGACTTCCCGGCGGCGAATTT.